The following is a TCR beta chain sequence with its context. Its antigen is undetermined. This entry is derived from a study of CXCR3-negative and CXCR3-positive naive CD8 T cells. Overall study findings and caveats: Unlike memory cells, which differed, naive CXCR3-negative and CXCR3-positive cells had similar TRBV-TRBJ usage. Naive CXCR3-positive cells had TRB CDR3s more hydrophobic than those of CXCR3-negative naive cells.

Germline V CDR1 and CDR2: LNHNV, YYDKDF (reference sequence). The CDR3 totals 12 residues. The libraries of TRB cDNA were prepared using 5' RACE with UMI labels. Using the 5' RACE reads, TCRdb records one entry per CDR3 protein without DNA. This sample's table reports about 92,000 distinct CDR3 sequences. At a few hundred thousand cells each, triplicate sorts were carried out for each CD8+ T cell subset. Naive CD8+ T cells had a CD45RO-CCR7+CD27+CD95- phenotype. Sequenced: naive CXCR3+ CD8+ T cells from blood. Subset of the sample: CD45RO-CCR7+CD27+CD95- naive CD8+ T cells expressing CXCR3 (TNR3+). The chain employs TRBV15 and TRBJ2-7. The clonotype originates from a human donor in good health. Some clones in this sample may be carry-over from other donors' samples. CDR3 sequence: CATSRDGFEQYF.